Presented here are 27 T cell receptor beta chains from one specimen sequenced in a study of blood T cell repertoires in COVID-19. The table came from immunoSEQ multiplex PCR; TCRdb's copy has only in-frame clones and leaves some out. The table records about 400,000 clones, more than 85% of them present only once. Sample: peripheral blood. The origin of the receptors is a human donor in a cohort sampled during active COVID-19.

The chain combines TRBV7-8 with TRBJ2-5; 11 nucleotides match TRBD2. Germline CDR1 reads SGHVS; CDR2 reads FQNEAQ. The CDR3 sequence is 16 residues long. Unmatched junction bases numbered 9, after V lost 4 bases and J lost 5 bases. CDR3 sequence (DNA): TGTGCCAGCAGCTCAATAGTTAGCGGGGGGGGCGAGACCCAGTACTTC. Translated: CASSSIVSGGGETQYF.

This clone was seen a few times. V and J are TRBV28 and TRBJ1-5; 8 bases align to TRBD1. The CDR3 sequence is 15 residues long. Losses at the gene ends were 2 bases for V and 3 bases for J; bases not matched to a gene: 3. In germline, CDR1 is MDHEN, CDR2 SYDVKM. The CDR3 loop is CASSLAGGFNQPQHF. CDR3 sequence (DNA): TGTGCCAGCAGTTTAGCAGGGGGCTTCAATCAGCCCCAGCATTTT.

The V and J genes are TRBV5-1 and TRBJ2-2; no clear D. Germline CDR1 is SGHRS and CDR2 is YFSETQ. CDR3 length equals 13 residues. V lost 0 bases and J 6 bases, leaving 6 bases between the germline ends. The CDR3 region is CASSLVGSGELFF. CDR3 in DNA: TGCGCCAGCAGCTTGGTCGGTTCCGGGGAGCTGTTTTTT. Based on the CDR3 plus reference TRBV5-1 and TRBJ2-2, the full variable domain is KAGVTQTPRYLIKTRGQQVTLSCSPISGHRSVSWYQQTPGQGLQFLFEYFSETQRNKGNFPGRFSGRQFSNSRSEMNVSTLELGDSALYLCASSLVGSGELFFGEGSRLTVL.

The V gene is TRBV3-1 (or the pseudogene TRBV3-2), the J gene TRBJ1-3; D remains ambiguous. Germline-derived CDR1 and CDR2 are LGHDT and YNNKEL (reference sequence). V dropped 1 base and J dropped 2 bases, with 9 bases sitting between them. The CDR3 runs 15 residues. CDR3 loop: CASSQGAVAGNTIYF. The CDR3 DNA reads TGTGCCAGCAGCCAAGGGGCTGTGGCTGGAAACACCATATATTTT.

CDR3 protein: CASSDNSGLGTDTQYF. CDR3 nucleotides: TGCGCCAGCAGCGATAATAGCGGTTTAGGCACAGATACGCAGTATTTT. The chain is built from TRBV5-1 and TRBJ2-3; the D gene is possibly TRBD2 (6 bases). V lost 4 bases and J lost 1, with 16 bases in between. CDR1 is SGHRS and CDR2 is YFSETQ in the germline V gene. The CDR3 has 16 residues.

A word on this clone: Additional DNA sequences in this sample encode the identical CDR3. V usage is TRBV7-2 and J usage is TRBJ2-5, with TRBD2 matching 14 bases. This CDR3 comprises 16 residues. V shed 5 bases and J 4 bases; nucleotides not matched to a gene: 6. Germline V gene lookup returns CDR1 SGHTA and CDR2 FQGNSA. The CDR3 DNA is TGTGCCAGCAGCCCTGGACTAGCGGGGGGTGGAGAGACCCAGTACTTC. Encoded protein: CASSPGLAGGGETQYF.

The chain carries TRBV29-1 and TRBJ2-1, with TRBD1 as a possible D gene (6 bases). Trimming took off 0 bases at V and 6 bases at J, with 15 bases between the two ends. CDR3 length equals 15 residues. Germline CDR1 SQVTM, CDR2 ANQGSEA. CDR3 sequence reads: CSVEEGTPGINEQFF. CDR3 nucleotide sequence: TGCAGCGTTGAAGAAGGGACACCCGGTATCAATGAGCAGTTCTTC.

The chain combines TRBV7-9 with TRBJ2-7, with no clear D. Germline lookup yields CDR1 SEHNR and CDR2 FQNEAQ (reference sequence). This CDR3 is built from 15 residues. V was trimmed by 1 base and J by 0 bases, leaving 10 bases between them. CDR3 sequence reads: CASSLGHLYSYEQYF. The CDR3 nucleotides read TGTGCCAGCAGCTTAGGACACCTTTACTCCTACGAGCAGTACTTC.

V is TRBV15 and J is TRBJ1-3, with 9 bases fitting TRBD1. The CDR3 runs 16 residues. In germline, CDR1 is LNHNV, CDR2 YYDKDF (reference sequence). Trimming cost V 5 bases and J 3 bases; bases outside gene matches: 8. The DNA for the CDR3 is TGTGCCACCAGCCGATACAGGGGGCAGGGTGGAAACACCATATATTTT. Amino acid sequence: CATSRYRGQGGNTIYF.

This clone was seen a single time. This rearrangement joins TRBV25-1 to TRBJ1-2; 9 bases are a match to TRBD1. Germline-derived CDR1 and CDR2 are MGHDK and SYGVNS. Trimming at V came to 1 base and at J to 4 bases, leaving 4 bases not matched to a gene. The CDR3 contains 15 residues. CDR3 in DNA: TGTGCCAGCAGTGAATGGGGGGGACAGGGCTATGGCTACACCTTC. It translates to CASSEWGGQGYGYTF.

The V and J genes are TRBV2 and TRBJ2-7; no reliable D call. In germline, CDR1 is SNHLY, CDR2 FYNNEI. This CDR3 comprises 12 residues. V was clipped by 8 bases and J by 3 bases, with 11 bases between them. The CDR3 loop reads CASGFGVYEQYF. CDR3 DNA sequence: TGTGCCAGCGGTTTCGGAGTCTACGAGCAGTACTTC. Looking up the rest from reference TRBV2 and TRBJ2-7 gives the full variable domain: EPEVTQTPSHQVTQMGQEVILRCVPISNHLYFYWYRQILGQKVEFLVSFYNNEISEKSEIFDDQFSVERPDGSNFTLKIRSTKLEDSAMYFCASGFGVYEQYFGPGTRLTVT.

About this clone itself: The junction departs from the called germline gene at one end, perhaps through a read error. CDR3 DNA: TGTGCCGGCAGCGTAGCGGGGACTAGCGCAGATACGCAGTATTTT. This translates into CAGSVAGTSADTQYF. The genes are TRBV9 and TRBJ2-3, with 10 bases that match TRBD2. Germline values: CDR1 SGDLS, CDR2 YYNGEE. The CDR3 length is 15 residues.

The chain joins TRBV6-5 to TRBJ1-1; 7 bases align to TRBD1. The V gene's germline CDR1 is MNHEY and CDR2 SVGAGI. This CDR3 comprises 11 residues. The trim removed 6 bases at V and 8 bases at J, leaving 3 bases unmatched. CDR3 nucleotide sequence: TGTGCCAGCAGGCGACAGGGAGAAGCTTTCTTT. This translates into CASRRQGEAFF.

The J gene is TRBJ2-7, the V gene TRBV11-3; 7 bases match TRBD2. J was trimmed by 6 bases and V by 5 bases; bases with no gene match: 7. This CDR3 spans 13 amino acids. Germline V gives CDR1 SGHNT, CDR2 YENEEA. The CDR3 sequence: CASSPRGGSEQYF. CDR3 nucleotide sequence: TGTGCCAGCAGCCCACGGGGAGGGTCCGAGCAGTACTTC.

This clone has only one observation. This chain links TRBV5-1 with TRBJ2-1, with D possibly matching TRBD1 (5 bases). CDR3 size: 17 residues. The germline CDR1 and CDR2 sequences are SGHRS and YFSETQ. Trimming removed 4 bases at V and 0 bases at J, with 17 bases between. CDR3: CASSLTALQSSYNEQFF. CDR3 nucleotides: TGCGCCAGCAGCCTGACAGCCCTCCAAAGCTCCTACAATGAGCAGTTCTTC.

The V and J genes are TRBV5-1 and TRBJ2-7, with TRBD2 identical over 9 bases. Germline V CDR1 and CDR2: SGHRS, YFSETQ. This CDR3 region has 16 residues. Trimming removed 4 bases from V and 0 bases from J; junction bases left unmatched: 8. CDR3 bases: TGCGCCAGCAGCACCTCACTAGCGGGTAGCTCCTACGAGCAGTACTTC. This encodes CASSTSLAGSSYEQYF.

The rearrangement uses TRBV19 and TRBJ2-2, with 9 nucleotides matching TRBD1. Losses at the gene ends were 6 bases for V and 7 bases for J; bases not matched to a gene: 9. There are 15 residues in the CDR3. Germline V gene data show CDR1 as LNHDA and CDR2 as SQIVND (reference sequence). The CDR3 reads CASRRPTGGGGELFF. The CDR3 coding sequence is TGTGCCAGTAGACGACCCACAGGGGGCGGCGGGGAGCTGTTTTTT.

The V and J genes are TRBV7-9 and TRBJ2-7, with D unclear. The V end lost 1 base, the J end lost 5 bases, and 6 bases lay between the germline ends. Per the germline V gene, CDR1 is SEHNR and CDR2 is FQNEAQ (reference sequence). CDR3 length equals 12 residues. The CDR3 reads CASSLGQNEQYF. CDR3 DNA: TGTGCCAGCAGCTTAGGTCAGAACGAGCAGTACTTC.

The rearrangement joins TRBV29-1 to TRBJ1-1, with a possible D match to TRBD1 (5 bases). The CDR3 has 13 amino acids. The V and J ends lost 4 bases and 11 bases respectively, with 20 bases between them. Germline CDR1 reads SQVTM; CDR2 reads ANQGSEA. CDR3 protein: CSVAEAWEGRAFF. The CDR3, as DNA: TGCAGCGTTGCCGAAGCTTGGGAGGGGCGGGCTTTCTTT.

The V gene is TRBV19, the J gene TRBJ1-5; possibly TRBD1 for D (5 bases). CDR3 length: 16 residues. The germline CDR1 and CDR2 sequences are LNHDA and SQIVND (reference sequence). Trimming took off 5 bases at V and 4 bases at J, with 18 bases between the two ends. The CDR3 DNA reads TGTGCCAGTAGTCTCCGGGGACTCCTGAGTAATCAGCCCCAGCATTTT. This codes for CASSLRGLLSNQPQHF.

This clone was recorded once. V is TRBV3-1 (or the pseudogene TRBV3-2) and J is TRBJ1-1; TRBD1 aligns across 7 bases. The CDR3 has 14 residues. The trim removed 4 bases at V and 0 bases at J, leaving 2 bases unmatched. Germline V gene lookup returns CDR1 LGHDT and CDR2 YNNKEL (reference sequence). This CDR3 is CASSRGQLNTEAFF. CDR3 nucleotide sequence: TGTGCCAGCAGCCGGGGACAGCTGAACACTGAAGCTTTCTTT.

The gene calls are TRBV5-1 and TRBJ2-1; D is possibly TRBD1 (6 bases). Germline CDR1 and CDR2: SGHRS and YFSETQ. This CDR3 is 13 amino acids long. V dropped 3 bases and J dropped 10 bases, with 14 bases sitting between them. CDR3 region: CASSSPAGQEQFF. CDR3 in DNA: TGCGCCAGCAGCTCGCCCGCCGGACAGGAGCAGTTCTTC.

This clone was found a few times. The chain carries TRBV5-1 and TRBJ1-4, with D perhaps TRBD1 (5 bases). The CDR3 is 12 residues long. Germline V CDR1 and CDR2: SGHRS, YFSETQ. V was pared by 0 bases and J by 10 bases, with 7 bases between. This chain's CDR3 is CASSLERGKLFF. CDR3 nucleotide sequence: TGCGCCAGCAGCTTGGAAAGGGGAAAACTGTTTTTT.

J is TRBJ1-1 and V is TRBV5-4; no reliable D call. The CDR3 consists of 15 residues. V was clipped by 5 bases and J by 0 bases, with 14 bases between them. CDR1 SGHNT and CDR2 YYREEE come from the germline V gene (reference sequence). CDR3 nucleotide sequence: TGTGCCAGCAGAGCGGCAGGTCTTATGAACACTGAAGCTTTCTTT. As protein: CASRAAGLMNTEAFF.

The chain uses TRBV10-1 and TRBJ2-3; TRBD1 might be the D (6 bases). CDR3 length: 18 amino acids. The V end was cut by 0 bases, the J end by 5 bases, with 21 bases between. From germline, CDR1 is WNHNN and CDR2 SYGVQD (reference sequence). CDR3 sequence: CASSESKKGVYTIDTQYF. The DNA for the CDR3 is TGCGCCAGCAGTGAGTCTAAGAAGGGGGTTTATACAATAGATACGCAGTATTTT.

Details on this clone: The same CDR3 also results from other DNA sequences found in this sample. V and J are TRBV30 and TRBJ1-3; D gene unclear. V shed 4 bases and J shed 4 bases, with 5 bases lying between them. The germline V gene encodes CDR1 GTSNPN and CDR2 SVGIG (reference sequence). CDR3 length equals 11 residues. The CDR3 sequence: CAWTVGNTIYF. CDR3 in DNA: TGTGCCTGGACCGTGGGAAACACCATATATTTT.

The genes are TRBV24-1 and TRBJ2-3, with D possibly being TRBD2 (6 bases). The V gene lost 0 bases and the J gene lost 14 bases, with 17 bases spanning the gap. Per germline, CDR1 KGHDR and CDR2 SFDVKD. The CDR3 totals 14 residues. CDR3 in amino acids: CATSDLQGTSLLYF. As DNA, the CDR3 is TGTGCCACCAGTGATTTGCAAGGGACTTCCCTTTTGTATTTT.